The clone carrying this T cell receptor (beta chain) was counted many times. CDR3 length: 13 amino acids. V lost 6 bases to trimming and J lost 5 bases, with 14 bases between them. Germline CDR1 and CDR2: DFQATT and SNEGSKA (reference sequence). TCRdb reprocessed the RT-PCR reads with MiXCR, giving one entry per CDR3 protein. The data show about a million distinct CDR3 sequences, with roughly 18% seen just once and roughly 6% held by the top ten. This sample is part of a study of patients and donors after allogeneic stem cell transplantation. The sample comprised blood, either unsorted or a sorted T cell fraction (not recorded which). This TCR was sampled from a human donor who was either an allogeneic HSCT recipient or a stem cell or donor lymphocyte infusion donor (not recorded which). It is not recorded whose cells these are; they may come from a transplant donor. The rearrangement joins TRBV20-1 to TRBJ2-1; D is undetermined. The CDR3 region has the DNA TGCAGTGCCCTTCGGACGGTTCACAATGAGCAGTTCTTC. It yields the protein CSALRTVHNEQFF.